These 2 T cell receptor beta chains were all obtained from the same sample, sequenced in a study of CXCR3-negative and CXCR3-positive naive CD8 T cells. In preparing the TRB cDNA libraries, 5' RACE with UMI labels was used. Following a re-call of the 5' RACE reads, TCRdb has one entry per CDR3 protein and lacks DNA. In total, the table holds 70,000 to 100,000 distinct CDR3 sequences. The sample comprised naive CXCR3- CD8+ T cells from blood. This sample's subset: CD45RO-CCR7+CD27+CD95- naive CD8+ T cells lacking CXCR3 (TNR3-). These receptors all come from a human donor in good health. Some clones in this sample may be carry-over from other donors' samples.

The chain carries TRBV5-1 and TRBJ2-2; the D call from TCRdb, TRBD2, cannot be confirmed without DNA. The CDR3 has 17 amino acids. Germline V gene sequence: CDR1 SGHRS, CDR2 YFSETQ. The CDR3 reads CASSQKPSGPNTGELFF.

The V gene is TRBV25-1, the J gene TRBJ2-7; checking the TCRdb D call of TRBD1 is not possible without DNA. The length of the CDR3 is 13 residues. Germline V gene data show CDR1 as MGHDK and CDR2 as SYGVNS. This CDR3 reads CASSPPGSGEQYF.